This TCR beta chain was identified during a study of T cells of healthy individuals. V lost 3 bases, J lost 7 bases, and 4 bases stayed unmatched. This CDR3 spans 15 amino acids. The germline V gene encodes CDR1 SGHRS and CDR2 YFSETQ. A single record per CDR3 protein comes from TCRdb applying MiXCR to the 5' RACE reads. The table lists 60,000 to 80,000 distinct CDR3 sequences, 15% to 20% of them singletons. This receptor was taken from a human donor in good health. This chain joins TRBV5-1 and TRBJ1-6; 10 nucleotides align to TRBD1. CDR3 in amino acids: CASSSGQGRNSPLHF. CDR3 in DNA: TGCGCCAGCAGCTCGGGACAGGGGCGAAATTCACCCCTCCACTTT. Drawing the rest from reference TRBV5-1 and TRBJ1-6, the complete variable domain is KAGVTQTPRYLIKTRGQQVTLSCSPISGHRSVSWYQQTPGQGLQFLFEYFSETQRNKGNFPGRFSGRQFSNSRSEMNVSTLELGDSALYLCASSSGQGRNSPLHFGNGTRLTVT.